This T cell receptor beta chain came from a study of T cell repertoires in cytomegalovirus infection. Study as a whole: Both recently identified HLA-C-restricted and well-studied HLA-B-restricted CMV epitopes were used in the study. CMV infection together with matching HLA type was indicated by public TCR beta signatures. Findings and caveats of the study: Carriers of CMV and the relevant HLA type were discriminated by public TCR beta frequency. Ex vivo, HLA-C-restricted CMV-specific TCR beta clonotypes prevailed over the rest of the response.

Trimming left V 3 bases short and J 2 bases short, with 9 bases between. The CDR3 has 14 residues. The germline V gene has CDR1 MGHDK and CDR2 SYGVNS. Comment on this clonotype: The antigen is unknown.

TCRdb called the reads again in MiXCR, with one record for every CDR3 protein. Of 60,000 to 80,000 distinct CDR3 sequences listed, 20% are singletons. The chain joins TRBV25-1 to TRBJ2-3; D is ambiguous. Sequenced material: CD8+ T cells from cultured PBMCs, taken from culture after CMV antigen stimulation. The receptor comes from a human donor in good health (CMV status not recorded). Some clones in this sample may be carry-over from other donors' samples. CDR3: CASSDPGPTDTQYF. For the CDR3, the DNA is TGTGCCAGCAGTGACCCTGGGCCCACAGATACGCAGTATTTT.